The 16 T cell receptor beta chains below come from one sample, sequenced in a study of cytomegalovirus exposure and HLA in healthy donors. Researchers ran the PCR with 60 Vbeta and 13 Jbeta primers. Method: immunoSEQ multiplex PCR; TCRdb's copy keeps in-frame clones and lacks some. The sample has approximately 100,000 clones, approximately 76% seen once. Sequencing input: PBMCs. Receptor source: a man aged 35 to 55 in good health and CMV-seronegative.

The CDR3, as DNA: TGTGCCAGCAGTTCAGGGACAGGCTCCTACGAGCAGTACGTC. Protein product: CASSSGTGSYEQYV. The chain employs TRBV6-5 and TRBJ2-7; TRBD1 aligns across 8 bases. CDR3 size: 14 residues. The germline V gene encodes CDR1 MNHEY and CDR2 SVGAGI. The J segment lost 0 bases and the V segment lost 4 bases, leaving 2 bases of the junction unmatched.

J is TRBJ1-2 and V is TRBV27, with D maybe TRBD1 (6 bases). V was trimmed by 2 bases and J by 2 bases, leaving 9 bases between them. The CDR3 is 14 residues long. Per the germline V gene, CDR1 is MNHEY and CDR2 is SMNVEV (reference sequence). The CDR3 region is CASSLRDTNYGYTF. CDR3 nucleotide sequence: TGTGCCAGCAGTTTACGGGACACGAACTATGGCTACACCTTC.

This clone was detected a few times. This CDR3 is CASIHVTGAWTEAFF. CDR3 coding DNA: TGTGCCAGCATTCACGTGACAGGGGCATGGACTGAAGCTTTCTTT. The chain couples TRBV6-6 to TRBJ1-1; 8 bases match TRBD1. The CDR3 has 15 amino acids. Germline loops: CDR1 MNHNY, CDR2 SVGAGI (reference sequence). V shed 7 bases and J 5 bases; nucleotides not matched to a gene: 12.

This clone was seen once. This chain links TRBV4-2 with TRBJ2-2, with a weak D call TRBD1 (6 bases). Germline V gene sequence: CDR1 LGHNA, CDR2 YNFKEQ. The CDR3 is 15 residues long. The V end was cut by 3 bases, the J end by 1 base, with 9 bases between. CDR3: CASSQVTGNTGELFF. CDR3 nucleotide sequence: TGTGCCAGCAGCCAGGTGACAGGGAACACCGGGGAGCTGTTTTTT.

This clone occurred a few times. The V and J genes are TRBV7-2 and TRBJ2-5; 11 bases map to TRBD1. The CDR3 has 15 amino acids. The junction had 7 bases not matched to a gene; V was cut back by 5 bases and J by 5 bases. Germline CDR1 SGHTA, CDR2 FQGNSA. This CDR3 is CASSLRTGGWETQYF. The CDR3 nucleotides read TGTGCCAGCAGCCTGCGGACAGGGGGCTGGGAGACCCAGTACTTC.

The CDR3 sequence is CASSFGDRGGYGYTF. CDR3 in DNA: TGCGCCAGCAGCTTCGGGGACAGGGGCGGCTATGGCTACACCTTC. The rearrangement uses TRBV5-1 and TRBJ1-2; the match to TRBD1 covers 10 bases. The CDR3 is 15 amino acids. After removal of 2 bases from V and 4 bases from J, the junction contained 5 bases not matched to a gene. The germline gives CDR1 SGHRS, CDR2 YFSETQ.

This chain uses TRBV27 with TRBJ2-7; D possibly corresponds to TRBD1 (6 bases). Deletions cut 7 bases from V and 5 bases from J, with 21 bases between. The CDR3 is 15 residues long. CDR1 MNHEY and CDR2 SMNVEV come from the germline V gene (reference sequence). CDR3 residues: CASTPVTQGTDEQYV. As DNA, the CDR3 is TGTGCCAGCACCCCCGTGACGCAGGGGACCGACGAGCAGTACGTC.

In this sample, this clone turned up once. This chain joins TRBV7-2 and TRBJ2-5; D is possibly TRBD1 (5 bases). V shed 3 bases and J shed 2 bases, with 7 bases lying between them. Germline loops: CDR1 SGHTA, CDR2 FQGNSA. CDR3 length: 13 residues. The CDR3 coding sequence is TGTGCCAGCAGCTTCGGACAACAAGAGACCCAGTACTTC. This gives the protein CASSFGQQETQYF.

The chain's CDR3 is CATTATRGYSNQPQHF. Written as DNA, the CDR3 is TGTGCCACTACAGCCACAAGAGGGTATAGCAATCAGCCCCAGCATTTT. The chain employs TRBV6-4 and TRBJ1-5; D is uncertain. V lost 10 bases and J lost 0, with 19 bases in between. The germline gives CDR1 MRHNA, CDR2 SNTAGT. This CDR3 has 16 amino acids.

J is TRBJ2-7 and V is TRBV4-2; 10 positions agree with TRBD2. Germline loops: CDR1 LGHNA, CDR2 YNFKEQ. This CDR3 region has 15 residues. V was clipped by 3 bases and J by 3 bases; unmatched bases: 5. The CDR3 is CASSQGTSDRYEQYF. CDR3 DNA sequence: TGTGCCAGCAGCCAGGGGACTAGCGACCGCTACGAGCAGTACTTC.

The chain joins TRBV2 to TRBJ2-7; 8 nucleotides match TRBD2. The germline CDR1 and CDR2 sequences are SNHLY and FYNNEI. Unmatched junction bases numbered 9, after V lost 10 bases and J lost 7 bases. There are 12 residues in the CDR3. CDR3 bases: TGTGCCAAATCCGGACTAGCCGGGGAGCAGTACGTC. Translation: CAKSGLAGEQYV.

The CDR3 DNA sequence: TGTGCCAGCAAAAGAATCAAGGGGGGGGGCACCGGGGAGCTGTTTTTT. This sequence encodes CASKRIKGGGTGELFF. The V call is TRBV27, the J call TRBJ2-2, with D possibly matching TRBD2 (7 bases). The CDR3 contains 16 residues. Germline-derived CDR1 and CDR2 are MNHEY and SMNVEV (reference sequence). V was cut by 7 bases and J by 4 bases, with 19 bases left in between.

The V call is TRBV10-2, the J call TRBJ1-4, with no clear D. The germline CDR1 and CDR2 sequences are WSHSY and SAAADI. The V end was cut by 8 bases, the J end by 2 bases, with 9 bases between. The CDR3 is made up of 13 amino acids. CDR3 DNA sequence: TGCGCCAGCTGCCGGGTTACTAATGAAAAACTGTTTTTT. It translates to CASCRVTNEKLFF.

The chain carries TRBV6-1 and TRBJ1-2, with TRBD1 as a possible D gene (5 bases). Germline assignment: CDR1 MNHNS and CDR2 SASEGT. The CDR3 length is 15 residues. V lost 0 bases and J 1 base, leaving 9 bases between the germline ends. The CDR3 nucleotides are TGTGCCAGCAGTGAAGCTGGGGGGAATAACTATGGCTACACCTTC. It encodes CASSEAGGNNYGYTF.

The chain employs TRBV19 and TRBJ1-5; D not resolved. The V end lost 11 bases, the J end lost 2 bases, and 19 bases lay between the germline ends. The CDR3 is 15 residues long. CDR1 and CDR2 (germline): LNHDA, SQIVND (reference sequence). The CDR3 is CAASALTIGNQPQHF. The CDR3 DNA follows: TGTGCCGCAAGTGCACTAACTATCGGCAATCAGCCCCAGCATTTT.

The chain carries TRBV29-1 and TRBJ1-2, with D perhaps matching TRBD1 (6 bases). Germline V gene sequence: CDR1 SQVTM, CDR2 ANQGSEA. V shed 3 bases and J shed 1 base, with 12 bases lying between them. This CDR3 has 14 amino acids. CDR3: CSVEGRGGNYGYTF. The CDR3, as DNA: TGCAGCGTTGAGGGCAGGGGTGGTAACTATGGCTACACCTTC.